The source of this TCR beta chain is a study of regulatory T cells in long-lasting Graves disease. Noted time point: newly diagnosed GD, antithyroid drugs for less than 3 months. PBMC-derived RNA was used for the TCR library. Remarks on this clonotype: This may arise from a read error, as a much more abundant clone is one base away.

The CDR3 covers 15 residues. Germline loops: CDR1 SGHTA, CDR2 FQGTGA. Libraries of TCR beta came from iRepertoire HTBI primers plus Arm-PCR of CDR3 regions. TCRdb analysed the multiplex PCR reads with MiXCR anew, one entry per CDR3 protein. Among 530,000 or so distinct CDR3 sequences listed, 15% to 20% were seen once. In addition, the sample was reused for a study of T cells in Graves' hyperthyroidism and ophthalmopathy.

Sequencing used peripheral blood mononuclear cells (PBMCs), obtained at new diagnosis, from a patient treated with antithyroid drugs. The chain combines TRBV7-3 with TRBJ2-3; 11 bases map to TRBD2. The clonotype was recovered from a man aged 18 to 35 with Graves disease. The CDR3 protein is CTSSTTSGVGDTQYF. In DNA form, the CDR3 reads TGTACCAGCAGCACGACTAGCGGGGTGGGAGATACGCAGTATTTT.